The clone carrying this T cell receptor (beta chain) was found a few times. The antigen is not known. The germline gives CDR1 SEHNR, CDR2 FQNEAQ (reference sequence). Unmatched junction bases numbered 8, after V lost 6 bases and J lost 9 bases. The CDR3 loop spans 13 amino acids. Cell sorting via CD45RO/CCR7/CD25/CD127/CD95/CD27 was performed to obtain CD4+ naive, central memory, regulatory and stem cell-like memory cells. TCRB transcripts that were expressed got sequenced, as all of the isolated RNA had been reverse transcribed. The assay was immunoSEQ multiplex PCR, and TCRdb's table has in-frame clones only and misses some. This table holds more than 85,000 clones, around 40% found once. These data belong to a study of beta chain features in type 1 diabetes. Broader study findings: Researchers cautioned that cDNA sequencing could over-represent cells with high TCR expression. Shorter TCRB CDR3s, moderately but significantly so, were found in Type 1 diabetes patients in all four CD4+ subsets. A definitive answer on HLA type influencing TCRB rearrangement was not reached here.

The receptor's source is a woman under 30 in good health. The source material was stem cell memory CD4+ T cells from blood. This sequence joins TRBV7-9 and TRBJ2-1; 7 bases map to TRBD1. Here the CDR3 DNA reads TGTGCCAGCAGTCGACAGGGATCTCCTGAGCAGTTCTTC. Its translation is CASSRQGSPEQFF.